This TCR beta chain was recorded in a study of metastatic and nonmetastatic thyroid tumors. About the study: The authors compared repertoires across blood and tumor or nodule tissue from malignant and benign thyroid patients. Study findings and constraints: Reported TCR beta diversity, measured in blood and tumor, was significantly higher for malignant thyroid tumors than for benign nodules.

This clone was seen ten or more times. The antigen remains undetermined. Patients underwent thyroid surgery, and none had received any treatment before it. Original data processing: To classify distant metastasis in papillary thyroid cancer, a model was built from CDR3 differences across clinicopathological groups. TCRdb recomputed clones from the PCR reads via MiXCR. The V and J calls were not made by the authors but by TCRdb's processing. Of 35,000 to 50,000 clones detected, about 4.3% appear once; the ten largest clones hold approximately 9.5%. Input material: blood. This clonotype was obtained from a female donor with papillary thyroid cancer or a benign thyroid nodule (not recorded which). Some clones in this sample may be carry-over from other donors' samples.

CDR3 sequence: CASGEWGGYTF. CDR3 sequence (DNA): TGTGCCAGCGGCGAGTGGGGTGGCTACACCTTC. This chain uses TRBV3-1 with TRBJ1-2; D remains ambiguous. V lost 8 bases to trimming and J lost 7 bases, with 11 bases between them. The CDR3 is 11 amino acids. Germline CDR1 and CDR2: LGHDT and YNNKEL (reference sequence).